This TCR beta chain was documented in a study of T cell changes during pregnancy in multiple sclerosis. The assay was immunoSEQ multiplex PCR, and TCRdb's table has in-frame clones only and misses some. The sample holds 78,000 or so clones, about 92% seen once. CDR3 length: 12 amino acids. Germline assignment: CDR1 SGHVS and CDR2 FNYEAQ. V was shortened by 1 base and J by 8 bases, with 6 bases between the two germline ends. The clonotype originates from a female donor with multiple sclerosis, enrolled in a pregnancy study. The J gene is TRBJ2-1, the V gene TRBV7-6; TRBD2 might be the D (5 bases). Specimen: peripheral blood, collected before pregnancy. CDR3 residues: CASSLVGDEQFF. As DNA, the CDR3 is TGTGCCAGCAGCTTAGTGGGAGATGAGCAGTTCTTC.